The 14 T cell receptor beta chains below all came from one sample that was sequenced in a study of CD8+ T cells in alopecia areata. Isolated RNA was reverse transcribed into cDNA used as the sequencing template. Measured with immunoSEQ multiplex PCR; TCRdb has only the in-frame clones, and not every one. Here the sample spans roughly 130,000 clones, around 60% being singletons. Material: CD4+ T cells sorted from blood, obtained at week 0. These receptors were collected from a human donor with alopecia areata.

The rearrangement joins TRBV13 to TRBJ2-5; TRBD2 might be the D (6 bases). The CDR3 is made up of 17 amino acids. Germline V gene data show CDR1 as PRHDT and CDR2 as FYEKMQ (reference sequence). V lost 5 bases, J lost 5 bases, and 24 bases lay in between. In nucleotides, the CDR3 is TGTGCCAGCAGCACTTCTGGAGGGGCGAGAATAGTGGAGACCCAGTACTTC. This sequence encodes CASSTSGGARIVETQYF.

V is TRBV5-4 and J is TRBJ1-1; no clear D. The CDR3 consists of 14 residues. Germline V gene sequence: CDR1 SGHNT, CDR2 YYREEE (reference sequence). Trimming took off 3 bases at V and 1 base at J, with 10 bases between the two ends. This CDR3 reads CASSYFGRNTEAFF. For the CDR3, the DNA is TGTGCCAGCAGCTACTTTGGCAGGAACACTGAAGCTTTCTTT.

This rearrangement joins TRBV19 to TRBJ2-1, with 9 bases matching TRBD2. Germline V CDR1 and CDR2: LNHDA, SQIVND (reference sequence). The CDR3 sequence is 14 residues long. Trimming at V came to 5 bases and at J to 9 bases, leaving 8 bases not matched to a gene. CDR3 sequence (DNA): TGTGCCAGTAGTGGGGCTAGCGGGAACGGTGAGCAGTTCTTC. This codes for CASSGASGNGEQFF.

This clone was observed a few times. CDR3 protein: CASSLVSSGANVLTF. Written as DNA, the CDR3 is TGTGCCAGCAGCTTGGTTTCCTCTGGGGCCAACGTCCTGACTTTC. The rearrangement uses TRBV5-5 and TRBJ2-6; no clear D. CDR1 is SGHKS and CDR2 is YYEKEE in the germline V gene (reference sequence). This CDR3 contains 15 residues. V dropped 0 bases and J dropped 0 bases, with 4 bases sitting between them.

The gene calls are TRBV30 and TRBJ1-5; no reliable D call. V dropped 2 bases and J dropped 4 bases, with 12 bases sitting between them. CDR1 and CDR2 (germline): GTSNPN, SVGIG (reference sequence). The CDR3 runs 14 residues. The CDR3 region is CAWSTPTLNQPQHF. CDR3 DNA: TGTGCCTGGAGTACCCCAACCCTAAATCAGCCCCAGCATTTT.

The chain uses TRBV30 and TRBJ1-5; 12 bases agree with TRBD1. The trim removed 3 bases at V and 3 bases at J, leaving 6 bases unmatched. The V gene's germline CDR1 is GTSNPN and CDR2 SVGIG (reference sequence). The CDR3 consists of 16 residues. For the CDR3, the DNA is TGTGCCTGGAGAGAAGGGACAGGGGGCATCAATCAGCCCCAGCATTTT. Translating gives CAWREGTGGINQPQHF.

V gene TRBV6-5 combines with J gene TRBJ2-6; D is possibly TRBD2 (5 bases). CDR3 length: 16 amino acids. Trimming took off 0 bases at V and 1 base at J, with 7 bases between the two ends. Germline loops: CDR1 MNHEY, CDR2 SVGAGI. The CDR3 reads CASSYSGGSGANVLTF. The CDR3 nucleotides are TGTGCCAGCAGTTACTCTGGAGGTTCTGGGGCCAACGTCCTGACTTTC.

This clone has just one count. The rearrangement uses TRBV4-1 and TRBJ2-1; TRBD2 agrees at 10 bases. Losses at the gene ends were 3 bases for V and 10 bases for J; bases not matched to a gene: 6. Per the germline V gene, CDR1 is MGHRA and CDR2 is YSYEKL. The CDR3 runs 14 residues. The CDR3 nucleotides are TGCGCCAGCAGCCAGGATCCTAGCGGGAGCGAGCAGTTCTTC. Translating gives CASSQDPSGSEQFF.

The gene calls are TRBV2 and TRBJ1-5; D gene unclear. From germline, CDR1 is SNHLY and CDR2 FYNNEI. The CDR3 is 13 amino acids. The V end lost 7 bases, the J end lost 0 bases, and 7 bases lay between the germline ends. The CDR3 reads CASTRDSNQPQHF. CDR3 DNA sequence: TGTGCCAGCACCCGGGATAGCAATCAGCCCCAGCATTTT.

The chain couples TRBV29-1 to TRBJ2-1, with D uncertain. The V end lost 7 bases, the J end lost 5 bases, and 9 bases lay between the germline ends. The germline V gene has CDR1 SQVTM and CDR2 ANQGSEA. CDR3 length: 11 residues. The CDR3 loop is CSGRRNNEQFF. DNA of the CDR3: TGCAGCGGGCGGCGTAACAATGAGCAGTTCTTC.

This clone appeared a few times. The chain recombines TRBV28 with TRBJ2-3, with 8 bases lining up with TRBD2. Germline V gene lookup returns CDR1 MDHEN and CDR2 SYDVKM. V lost 6 bases and J lost 5; bases outside the gene matches: 16. This CDR3 spans 17 amino acids. The chain's CDR3 is CASSPRPRAGVKDTQYF. CDR3 DNA: TGTGCCAGCAGCCCCCGGCCTAGAGCGGGAGTGAAAGATACGCAGTATTTT.

This clone was recorded once. The rearrangement uses TRBV7-2 and TRBJ2-3; D possibly uses TRBD1 or TRBD2 (6 bases each). The germline V gene has CDR1 SGHTA and CDR2 FQGNSA. This CDR3 is 16 amino acids long. Trimming removed 5 bases from V and 2 bases from J, with 17 bases in between. The CDR3: CASSRLGQRNTDTQYF. The CDR3 DNA is TGTGCCAGCAGCAGACTAGGACAGCGAAACACAGATACGCAGTATTTT.

This clone has just a few counts. The chain has TRBV29-1 and TRBJ1-5, with 7 bases that match TRBD1. Trimming at V came to 6 bases and at J to 0 bases, leaving 5 bases not matched to a gene. The CDR3 runs to 14 residues. The germline V gene encodes CDR1 SQVTM and CDR2 ANQGSEA. The CDR3 spells CSVVAGGSNQPQHF. In nucleotides, the CDR3 is TGCAGCGTAGTGGCAGGGGGTAGCAATCAGCCCCAGCATTTT.

The rearrangement links TRBV5-1 to TRBJ1-1; a weak D match, TRBD1 (6 bases). In germline, CDR1 is SGHRS, CDR2 YFSETQ. This CDR3 has 13 residues. V was clipped by 5 bases and J by 3 bases, with 11 bases between them. The CDR3 protein is CASRQGRDTEAFF. In nucleotides, the CDR3 is TGCGCCAGCAGACAGGGTCGGGACACTGAAGCTTTCTTT.